The 21 T cell receptor beta chains below all came from one sample that was sequenced in a study of shared clonotypes between healthy human individuals. TCRdb keeps only in-frame clones here, not all; method: immunoSEQ multiplex PCR. This sample has some 2.3 million clones, with over 90% found just once. Sequences were obtained from naive CD4+ T cells from PBMCs. Subset reported: CD45RA+ positively selected. These receptors all come from a young man in good health. Some clones in this sample may be carry-over from other donors' samples.

The CDR3 region has the DNA TGTGCTAGTGGTTTGGTACTCGGCCGGACCTACGAGCAGTACTTC. Amino acid sequence: CASGLVLGRTYEQYF. The genes are TRBV12-5 and TRBJ2-7; D unresolved. Between the trimmed V and J ends, which lost 0 bases and 2 bases, there was a span of 11 bases. Looked up from germline, CDR1 is LGHNT and CDR2 is FRNRAP. There are 15 residues in the CDR3.

V is TRBV6-6 and J is TRBJ2-7, with D hard to call. The germline V gene encodes CDR1 MNHNY and CDR2 SVGAGI (reference sequence). CDR3 length: 12 amino acids. V was cut by 0 bases and J by 5 bases, with 5 bases left in between. This chain's CDR3 is CASSYSQDEQYF. The CDR3 DNA sequence: TGTGCCAGCAGTTACTCTCAGGACGAGCAGTACTTC.

This chain uses TRBV7-2 with TRBJ2-3; either TRBD1 or TRBD2 may supply D (6 bases each). Trimming took off 2 bases at V and 2 bases at J, with 14 bases between the two ends. CDR3 length: 16 residues. In germline, CDR1 is SGHTA, CDR2 FQGNSA. As DNA, the CDR3 is TGTGCCAGCAGCTTAAGGGGCCCGGGGGCCACAGATACGCAGTATTTT. It encodes CASSLRGPGATDTQYF.

V and J are TRBV25-1 and TRBJ2-7, with unresolved D. Trimming stripped 2 bases from V and 8 bases from J, with 16 bases between. The CDR3 sequence is 14 residues long. Per germline, CDR1 MGHDK and CDR2 SYGVNS. For the CDR3, the DNA is TGTGCCAGCAGTGAAGATAAGGCCCGATATCAGCAGTACTTC. This encodes CASSEDKARYQQYF.

This rearrangement joins TRBV9 to TRBJ2-7; tentatively, D is TRBD2 (5 bases). The CDR3 totals 15 residues. Germline V gene lookup returns CDR1 SGDLS and CDR2 YYNGEE. V was pared by 3 bases and J by 1 base, with 14 bases between. This CDR3 reads CASSATATGSYEQYF. The CDR3, as DNA: TGTGCCAGCAGCGCCACGGCCACGGGATCCTACGAGCAGTACTTC.

The chain carries TRBV27 and TRBJ2-1; no definite D call. V gave up 4 bases and J gave up 1 base, with 8 bases separating them. The CDR3 consists of 14 residues. Looked up from germline, CDR1 is MNHEY and CDR2 is SMNVEV (reference sequence). CDR3 in amino acids: CASSSSVSYNEQFF. The CDR3 region has the DNA TGTGCCAGCAGTTCGTCGGTATCCTACAATGAGCAGTTCTTC.

This chain connects TRBV5-1 to TRBJ2-5; D is perhaps TRBD2 (5 bases). Germline V CDR1 and CDR2: SGHRS, YFSETQ. The V end was cut by 0 bases, the J end by 5 bases, with 11 bases between. This CDR3 contains 14 residues. The CDR3 nucleotides read TGCGCCAGCAGCTTGGCAACTAGTTCGGAGACCCAGTACTTC. Translation: CASSLATSSETQYF.

The rearrangement links TRBV29-1 to TRBJ1-1; the match to TRBD1 covers 7 bases. The length of the CDR3 is 13 residues. Trimming removed 7 bases from V and 4 bases from J; junction bases left unmatched: 9. Germline V gene lookup returns CDR1 SQVTM and CDR2 ANQGSEA. The CDR3 is CSGRQGLITEAFF. The CDR3 nucleotides read TGCAGCGGCCGACAGGGTTTAATCACTGAAGCTTTCTTT.

A note on this clone: Other DNA sequences of this sample code for an identical CDR3. The rearrangement joins TRBV28 to TRBJ2-5; the D is unclear. The V gene's germline CDR1 is MDHEN and CDR2 SYDVKM. Trimming stripped 6 bases from V and 7 bases from J, with 12 bases between. The CDR3 runs 12 residues. CDR3 protein: CASSLVWGTQYF. CDR3 in DNA: TGTGCCAGCAGCCTAGTTTGGGGGACCCAGTACTTC.

The sample holds one count of this clone. V gene TRBV2 combines with J gene TRBJ2-5; tentatively, D is TRBD2 (7 bases). Germline CDR1 SNHLY, CDR2 FYNNEI. Between the trimmed V and J ends, which lost 8 bases and 5 bases, there was a span of 21 bases. This CDR3 region has 15 residues. In nucleotides, the CDR3 is TGTGCCAGCCAAAGGGGGAATCGCGGGAGCGAGACCCAGTACTTC. This codes for CASQRGNRGSETQYF. Full variable domain (outside the CDR3, taken from reference TRBV2 and TRBJ2-5): EPEVTQTPSHQVTQMGQEVILRCVPISNHLYFYWYRQILGQKVEFLVSFYNNEISEKSEIFDDQFSVERPDGSNFTLKIRSTKLEDSAMYFCASQRGNRGSETQYFGPGTRLLVL.

The chain couples TRBV28 to TRBJ1-5; 11 bases align to TRBD1. The CDR3 loop spans 18 amino acids. Germline V lookup: CDR1 MDHEN, CDR2 SYDVKM. With V trimmed by 6 bases and J by 5 bases, 15 bases remained unmatched. This CDR3 reads CASSYGQGAFRLYQPQHF. The CDR3 DNA reads TGTGCCAGCAGCTATGGACAGGGGGCATTTCGTCTTTATCAGCCCCAGCATTTT.

The V and J genes are TRBV18 and TRBJ2-1, with D perhaps TRBD1 (6 bases). Between the trimmed V and J ends, which lost 5 bases and 0 bases, there was a span of 11 bases. Germline V CDR1 and CDR2: KGHSH, LQKENI. This CDR3 is 15 amino acids long. The DNA of the CDR3 is TGTGCCAGCTCAATACAGGGAAGCTCCTACAATGAGCAGTTCTTC. This sequence encodes CASSIQGSSYNEQFF.

This chain uses TRBV5-1 with TRBJ2-7; D might be TRBD1 (5 bases). Trimming removed 0 bases at V and 5 bases at J, with 15 bases between. The CDR3 length is 15 residues. Per the germline V gene, CDR1 is SGHRS and CDR2 is YFSETQ. CDR3 nucleotide sequence: TGCGCCAGCAGCTTGGGACAGACCGCTCCCAACGAGCAGTACTTC. It is translated as CASSLGQTAPNEQYF.

A remark on this clone: Other DNA sequences in the same sample also yield this CDR3. This sequence joins TRBV29-1 and TRBJ2-3; TRBD1 is a possible D gene (6 bases). Per germline, CDR1 SQVTM and CDR2 ANQGSEA. V was shortened by 3 bases and J by 1 base, with 11 bases between the two germline ends. The CDR3 consists of 14 residues. The CDR3 DNA sequence: TGCAGCGTTGAGGGCAGGGGAGGCACAGATACGCAGTATTTT. Translated, it gives CSVEGRGGTDTQYF.

The V and J genes are TRBV19 and TRBJ1-4; D may be TRBD1 (5 bases). Per germline, CDR1 LNHDA and CDR2 SQIVND (reference sequence). Trimming removed 4 bases at V and 4 bases at J, with 13 bases between. This CDR3 is built from 15 residues. The CDR3 spells CASSSGASGNEKLFF. CDR3 sequence (DNA): TGTGCCAGTAGTAGTGGGGCTTCGGGTAATGAAAAACTGTTTTTT.

The chain employs TRBV29-1 and TRBJ2-5; maybe TRBD1 (6 bases). The CDR3 runs to 13 residues. V was shortened by 3 bases and J by 5 bases, with 13 bases between the two germline ends. The germline CDR1 and CDR2 sequences are SQVTM and ANQGSEA. The chain's CDR3 is CSVERGRGETQYF. The CDR3 nucleotides read TGCAGCGTTGAGAGGGGGAGAGGGGAGACCCAGTACTTC.

J is TRBJ1-3 and V is TRBV28, with D possibly TRBD1 on 6 matching bases. The V gene's germline CDR1 is MDHEN and CDR2 SYDVKM. V was clipped by 5 bases and J by 0 bases, with 17 bases between them. CDR3 length: 17 amino acids. CDR3 residues: CASSASYRVGSGNTIYF. The CDR3 DNA follows: TGTGCCAGCAGTGCCTCCTACAGGGTCGGCTCTGGAAACACCATATATTTT. Based on the CDR3 plus reference TRBV28 and TRBJ1-3, the full variable domain is DVKVTQSSRYLVKRTGEKVFLECVQDMDHENMFWYRQDPGLGLRLIYFSYDVKMKEKGDIPEGYSVSREKKERFSLILESASTNQTSMYLCASSASYRVGSGNTIYFGEGSWLTVV.

The chain is built from TRBV15 and TRBJ1-2; D unresolved. Trimming shortened V by 1 base and J by 4 bases, and 10 bases separated the two germline ends. CDR3 length: 14 amino acids. Germline CDR1 reads LNHNV; CDR2 reads YYDKDF (reference sequence). CDR3 sequence: CATSRGPGFYGYTF. The CDR3 DNA is TGTGCCACCAGCAGAGGGCCCGGCTTCTATGGCTACACCTTC.

About this clone itself: The sample holds other DNA sequences that translate to the same CDR3. This chain links TRBV5-1 with TRBJ2-5; TRBD1 aligns across 11 bases. CDR1 and CDR2 (germline): SGHRS, YFSETQ. This CDR3 is built from 15 residues. Losses at the gene ends were 4 bases for V and 5 bases for J; bases not matched to a gene: 7. The CDR3, as DNA: TGCGCCAGCAGCCTAGGACAGGGGGCCTTGGAGACCCAGTACTTC. This translates into CASSLGQGALETQYF.

This chain joins TRBV7-2 and TRBJ2-1; the match to TRBD1 covers 8 bases. This CDR3 comprises 16 residues. The ends lost 2 bases at V and 4 bases at J; junction bases unmatched: 7. Germline V lookup: CDR1 SGHTA, CDR2 FQGNSA. CDR3 nucleotide sequence: TGTGCCAGCAGCTTATTGGGACAGGACTTTTACAATGAGCAGTTCTTC. As protein: CASSLLGQDFYNEQFF.

CDR3 DNA: TGTGCCAGCTCACCAATCGGACAGGGCAACACAGATACGCAGTATTTT. It specifies CASSPIGQGNTDTQYF. The chain employs TRBV18 and TRBJ2-3; 8 bases are shared with TRBD1. Trimming took 2 bases from V and 2 from J; bases not matched to a gene: 6. Germline V gene data show CDR1 as KGHSH and CDR2 as LQKENI. The CDR3 extends over 16 amino acids. Combining the CDR3 with reference TRBV18 and TRBJ2-3 gives the whole variable domain NAGVMQNPRHLVRRRGQEARLRCSPMKGHSHVYWYRQLPEEGLKFMVYLQKENIIDESGMPKERFSAEFPKEGPSILRIQQVVRGDSAAYFCASSPIGQGNTDTQYFGPGTRLTVL.